Presented here are 14 T cell receptor beta chains from one specimen sequenced in a study of OX40 agonist ivuxolimab in advanced cancers. Sequenced by immunoSEQ multiplex PCR; TCRdb stores in-frame clones only, minus some. Of approximately 60,000 clones in the sample, 84% are singletons; the top ten hold roughly 2.1%. Here the sequenced sample was CD4+ or CD8+ T cells sorted from blood, taken in a trial of the OX40 agonist ivuxolimab. The receptors originated from an adult with an advanced solid tumor such as melanoma, head and neck, liver or kidney cancer.

This chain connects TRBV10-3 to TRBJ1-2; possibly TRBD1 for D (5 bases). The CDR3 runs to 13 residues. The V gene lost 6 bases and the J gene lost 4 bases, with 12 bases spanning the gap. The germline gives CDR1 ENHRY, CDR2 SYGVKD. CDR3: CAIRAGSGYGYTF. The CDR3 DNA sequence: TGTGCCATCAGGGCAGGGTCCGGCTATGGCTACACCTTC.

This clone appeared a single time. This chain joins TRBV6-5 and TRBJ2-5, with D tentatively TRBD2 (7 bases). V dropped 8 bases and J dropped 1 base, with 14 bases sitting between them. The CDR3 totals 14 residues. CDR1 and CDR2 from the germline V gene are MNHEY and SVGAGI. The CDR3 region has the DNA TGTGCCAGCTGCCACGGGGGGCTCCAAGAGACCCAGTACTTC. Protein product: CASCHGGLQETQYF.

This chain links TRBV10-3 with TRBJ1-3; D is unclear. Germline lookup yields CDR1 ENHRY and CDR2 SYGVKD. The CDR3 contains 15 residues. V dropped 1 base and J dropped 0 bases, with 7 bases sitting between them. The CDR3 is CAISEWEYSGNTIYF. In DNA, the CDR3 is TGTGCCATCAGTGAGTGGGAGTACTCTGGAAACACCATATATTTT.

The rearrangement joins TRBV30 to TRBJ2-1, with TRBD2 matching 7 bases. Germline V lookup: CDR1 GTSNPN, CDR2 SVGIG (reference sequence). This CDR3 is 13 amino acids long. V shed 5 bases, J shed 5 bases, and the junction held 6 bases outside the gene matches. The CDR3 sequence is CAWSGLLNNEQFF. CDR3 coding DNA: TGTGCCTGGTCGGGACTATTAAACAATGAGCAGTTCTTC.

This clone has a single count. V is TRBV2 and J is TRBJ1-4; D perhaps matches TRBD1 (6 bases). V lost 0 bases and J lost 7, with 12 bases in between. CDR3 size: 15 residues. The germline V gene encodes CDR1 SNHLY and CDR2 FYNNEI. Written as DNA, the CDR3 is TGTGCCAGCAGTGAAGCTCAGGGGATTAGTGAAAAACTGTTTTTT. Encoded protein: CASSEAQGISEKLFF. The full variable domain, with the rest looked up from reference TRBV2 and TRBJ1-4, is EPEVTQTPSHQVTQMGQEVILRCVPISNHLYFYWYRQILGQKVEFLVSFYNNEISEKSEIFDDQFSVERPDGSNFTLKIRSTKLEDSAMYFCASSEAQGISEKLFFGSGTQLSVL.

The rearrangement links TRBV30 to TRBJ2-5, with D unresolved. V lost 3 bases, J lost 5 bases, and 10 bases lay in between. CDR3 length equals 12 residues. CDR1 GTSNPN and CDR2 SVGIG come from the germline V gene (reference sequence). The CDR3 loop reads CAWSLLEETQYF. CDR3 sequence (DNA): TGTGCCTGGAGCCTCCTGGAGGAGACCCAGTACTTC.

V is TRBV5-1 and J is TRBJ2-5, with 11 bases that match TRBD2. This CDR3 contains 16 residues. The germline V gene encodes CDR1 SGHRS and CDR2 YFSETQ. With V trimmed by 4 bases and J by 5 bases, 10 bases remained unmatched. CDR3 sequence (DNA): TGCGCCAGCAGCCTCGGGACTAGCGGATTCTGGGAGACCCAGTACTTC. This encodes CASSLGTSGFWETQYF. The whole variable domain, remainder taken from reference TRBV5-1 and TRBJ2-5, is KAGVTQTPRYLIKTRGQQVTLSCSPISGHRSVSWYQQTPGQGLQFLFEYFSETQRNKGNFPGRFSGRQFSNSRSEMNVSTLELGDSALYLCASSLGTSGFWETQYFGPGTRLLVL.

This clone was recorded only once. V is TRBV7-6 and J is TRBJ1-2, with D perhaps TRBD1 (6 bases). CDR1 and CDR2 (germline): SGHVS, FNYEAQ. The CDR3 runs to 15 residues. V lost 1 base and J lost 3, with 12 bases in between. DNA for the CDR3: TGTGCCAGCAGCTTAGATCCGGGGGCAGACTATGGCTACACCTTC. This codes for CASSLDPGADYGYTF.

This chain connects TRBV7-8 to TRBJ1-1; D gene ambiguous. V dropped 0 bases and J dropped 4 bases, with 12 bases sitting between them. Per germline, CDR1 SGHVS and CDR2 FQNEAQ. The CDR3 runs 15 residues. The CDR3, as DNA: TGTGCCAGCAGCTTAGCGGGTAAAGGAGGCACTGAAGCTTTCTTT. It yields the protein CASSLAGKGGTEAFF.

In its sample, this clone was seen a few times. The V gene is TRBV4-3, the J gene TRBJ1-2; D is ambiguous. CDR1 is LGHNA, CDR2 YSLEER, per germline. V was cut by 4 bases and J by 3 bases, with 9 bases left in between. This CDR3 comprises 13 residues. CDR3 amino acids: CASSPAGYYGYTF. In DNA form, the CDR3 reads TGCGCCAGCAGCCCAGCGGGCTACTATGGCTACACCTTC.

The gene calls are TRBV5-4 and TRBJ2-1; weak D call: TRBD2 (6 bases). Trimming removed 4 bases from V and 5 bases from J, with 16 bases in between. The CDR3 covers 15 residues. Germline loops: CDR1 SGHNT, CDR2 YYREEE (reference sequence). Here the CDR3 DNA reads TGTGCCAGCAGCACCGAGACTAGTCGGGACAATGAGCAGTTCTTC. Protein sequence: CASSTETSRDNEQFF.

The J gene is TRBJ2-3, the V gene TRBV30, with D unclear. Germline V gene sequence: CDR1 GTSNPN, CDR2 SVGIG (reference sequence). The CDR3 length is 11 residues. V was shortened by 4 bases and J by 2 bases, with 4 bases between the two germline ends. The CDR3 sequence: CAWKNTDTQYF. The CDR3 DNA is TGTGCCTGGAAAAACACAGATACGCAGTATTTT.

The chain has TRBV11-2 and TRBJ2-1; either TRBD1 or TRBD2 may supply D (5 bases each). Deletions cut 4 bases from V and 2 bases from J, with 12 bases between. This CDR3 has 15 residues. CDR1 SGHAT and CDR2 FQNNGV come from the germline V gene. CDR3 protein: CASSSLRGPYNEQFF. In DNA form, the CDR3 reads TGTGCCAGCAGCTCTCTTCGGGGACCCTACAATGAGCAGTTCTTC.

The chain joins TRBV29-1 to TRBJ2-1, with 7 bases matching TRBD2. The V and J ends lost 3 bases and 3 bases, in that order; junction bases with no gene match: 11. This CDR3 has 16 residues. Looked up from germline, CDR1 is SQVTM and CDR2 is ANQGSEA. This chain's CDR3 is CSVDPPFGGSYNEQFF. The CDR3, as DNA: TGCAGCGTTGATCCCCCCTTCGGCGGGAGCTACAATGAGCAGTTCTTC.